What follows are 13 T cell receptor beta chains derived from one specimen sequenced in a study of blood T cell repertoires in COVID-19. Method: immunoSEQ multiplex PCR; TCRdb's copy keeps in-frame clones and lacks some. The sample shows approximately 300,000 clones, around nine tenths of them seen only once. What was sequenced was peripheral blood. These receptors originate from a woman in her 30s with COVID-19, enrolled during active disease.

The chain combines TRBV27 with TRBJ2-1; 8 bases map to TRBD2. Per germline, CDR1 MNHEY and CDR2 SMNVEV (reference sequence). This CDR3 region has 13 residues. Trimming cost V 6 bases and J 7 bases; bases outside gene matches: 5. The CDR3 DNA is TGTGCCAGCAGGGGACTAGGGATGAATGAGCAGTTCTTC. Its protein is CASRGLGMNEQFF.

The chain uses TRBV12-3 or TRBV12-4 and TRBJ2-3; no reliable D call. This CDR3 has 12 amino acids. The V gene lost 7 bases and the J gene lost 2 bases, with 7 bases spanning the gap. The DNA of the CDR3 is TGTGCCAGCACCTCTACCACAGATACGCAGTATTTT. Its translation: CASTSTTDTQYF.

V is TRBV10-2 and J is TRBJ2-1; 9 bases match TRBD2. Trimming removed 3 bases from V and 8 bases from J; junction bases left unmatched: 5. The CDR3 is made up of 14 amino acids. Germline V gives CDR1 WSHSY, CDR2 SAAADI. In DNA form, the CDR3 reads TGCGCCAGCAGTGATAGCGGGAGTTATCATGAGCAGTTCTTC. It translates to CASSDSGSYHEQFF.

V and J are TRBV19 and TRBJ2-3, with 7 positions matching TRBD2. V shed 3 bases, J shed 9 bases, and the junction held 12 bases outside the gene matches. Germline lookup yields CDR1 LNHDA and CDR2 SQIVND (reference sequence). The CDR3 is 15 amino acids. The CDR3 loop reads CASSIAQTLRGTQYF. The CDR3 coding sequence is TGTGCCAGTAGTATCGCCCAGACTCTGCGGGGGACGCAGTATTTT.

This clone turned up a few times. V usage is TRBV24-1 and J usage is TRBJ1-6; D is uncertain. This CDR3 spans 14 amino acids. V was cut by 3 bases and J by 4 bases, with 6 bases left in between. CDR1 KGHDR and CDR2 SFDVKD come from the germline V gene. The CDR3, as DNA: TGTGCCACCAGTGATACAGCTTATAATTCACCCCTCCACTTT. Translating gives CATSDTAYNSPLHF.

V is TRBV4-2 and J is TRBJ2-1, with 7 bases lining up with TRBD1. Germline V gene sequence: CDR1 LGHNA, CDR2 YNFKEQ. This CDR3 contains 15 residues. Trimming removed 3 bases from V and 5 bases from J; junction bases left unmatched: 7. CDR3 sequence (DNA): TGTGCCAGCAGCCAGGACAGGACAGGACACAATGAGCAGTTCTTC. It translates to CASSQDRTGHNEQFF.

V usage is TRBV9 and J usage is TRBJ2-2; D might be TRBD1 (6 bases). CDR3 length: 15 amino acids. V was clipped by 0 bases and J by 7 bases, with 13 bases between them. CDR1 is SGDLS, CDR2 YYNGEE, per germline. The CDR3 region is CASSVVWGQGGELFF. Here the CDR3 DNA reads TGTGCCAGCAGCGTAGTGTGGGGGCAGGGCGGGGAGCTGTTTTTT.

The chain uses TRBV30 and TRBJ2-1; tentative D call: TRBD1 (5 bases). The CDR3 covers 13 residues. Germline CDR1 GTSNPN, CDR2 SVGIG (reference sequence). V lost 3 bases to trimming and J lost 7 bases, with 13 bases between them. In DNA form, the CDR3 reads TGTGCCTGGAGCTGGGGCTCCCCGAATGAGCAGTTCTTC. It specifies CAWSWGSPNEQFF. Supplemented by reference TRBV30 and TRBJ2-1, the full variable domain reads SQTIHQWPATLVQPVGSPLSLECTVEGTSNPNLYWYRQAAGRGLQLLFYSVGIGQISSEVPQNLSASRPQDRQFILSSKKLLLSDSGFYLCAWSWGSPNEQFFGPGTRLTVL.

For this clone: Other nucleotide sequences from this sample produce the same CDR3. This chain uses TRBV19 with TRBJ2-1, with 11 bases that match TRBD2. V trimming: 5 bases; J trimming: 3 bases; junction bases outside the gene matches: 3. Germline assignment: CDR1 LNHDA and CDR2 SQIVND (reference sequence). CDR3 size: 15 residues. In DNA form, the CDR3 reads TGTGCCAGTAGTCCACTAGCGGGAGTCTACAATGAGCAGTTCTTC. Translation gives CASSPLAGVYNEQFF.

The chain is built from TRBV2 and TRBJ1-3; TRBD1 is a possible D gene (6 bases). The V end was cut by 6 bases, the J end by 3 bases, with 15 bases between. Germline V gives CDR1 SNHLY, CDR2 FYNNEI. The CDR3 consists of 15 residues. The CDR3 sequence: CASRLQGFNGNTIYF. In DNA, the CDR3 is TGTGCCAGCAGGTTACAGGGTTTCAATGGAAACACCATATATTTT.

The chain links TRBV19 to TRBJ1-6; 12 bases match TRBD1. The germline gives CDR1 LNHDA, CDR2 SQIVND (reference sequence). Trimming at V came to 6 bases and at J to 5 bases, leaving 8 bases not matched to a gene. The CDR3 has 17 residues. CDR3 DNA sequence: TGTGCCAGTAGCCCCGGGACAGGGGGCCCGAATAATTCACCCCTCCACTTT. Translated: CASSPGTGGPNNSPLHF.

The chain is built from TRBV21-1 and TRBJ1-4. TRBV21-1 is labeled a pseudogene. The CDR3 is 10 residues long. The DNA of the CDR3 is TGTGCCAGCAGGGAACCTTGCGGGGTTTTT. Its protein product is CASREPCGVF.

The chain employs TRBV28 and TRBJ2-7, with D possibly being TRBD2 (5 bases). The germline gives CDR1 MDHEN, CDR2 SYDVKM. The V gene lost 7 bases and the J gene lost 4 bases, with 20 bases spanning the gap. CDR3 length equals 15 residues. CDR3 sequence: CASTLSGRPTYEQYF. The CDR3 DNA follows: TGTGCCAGCACCCTTTCGGGAAGACCTACATACGAGCAGTACTTC.